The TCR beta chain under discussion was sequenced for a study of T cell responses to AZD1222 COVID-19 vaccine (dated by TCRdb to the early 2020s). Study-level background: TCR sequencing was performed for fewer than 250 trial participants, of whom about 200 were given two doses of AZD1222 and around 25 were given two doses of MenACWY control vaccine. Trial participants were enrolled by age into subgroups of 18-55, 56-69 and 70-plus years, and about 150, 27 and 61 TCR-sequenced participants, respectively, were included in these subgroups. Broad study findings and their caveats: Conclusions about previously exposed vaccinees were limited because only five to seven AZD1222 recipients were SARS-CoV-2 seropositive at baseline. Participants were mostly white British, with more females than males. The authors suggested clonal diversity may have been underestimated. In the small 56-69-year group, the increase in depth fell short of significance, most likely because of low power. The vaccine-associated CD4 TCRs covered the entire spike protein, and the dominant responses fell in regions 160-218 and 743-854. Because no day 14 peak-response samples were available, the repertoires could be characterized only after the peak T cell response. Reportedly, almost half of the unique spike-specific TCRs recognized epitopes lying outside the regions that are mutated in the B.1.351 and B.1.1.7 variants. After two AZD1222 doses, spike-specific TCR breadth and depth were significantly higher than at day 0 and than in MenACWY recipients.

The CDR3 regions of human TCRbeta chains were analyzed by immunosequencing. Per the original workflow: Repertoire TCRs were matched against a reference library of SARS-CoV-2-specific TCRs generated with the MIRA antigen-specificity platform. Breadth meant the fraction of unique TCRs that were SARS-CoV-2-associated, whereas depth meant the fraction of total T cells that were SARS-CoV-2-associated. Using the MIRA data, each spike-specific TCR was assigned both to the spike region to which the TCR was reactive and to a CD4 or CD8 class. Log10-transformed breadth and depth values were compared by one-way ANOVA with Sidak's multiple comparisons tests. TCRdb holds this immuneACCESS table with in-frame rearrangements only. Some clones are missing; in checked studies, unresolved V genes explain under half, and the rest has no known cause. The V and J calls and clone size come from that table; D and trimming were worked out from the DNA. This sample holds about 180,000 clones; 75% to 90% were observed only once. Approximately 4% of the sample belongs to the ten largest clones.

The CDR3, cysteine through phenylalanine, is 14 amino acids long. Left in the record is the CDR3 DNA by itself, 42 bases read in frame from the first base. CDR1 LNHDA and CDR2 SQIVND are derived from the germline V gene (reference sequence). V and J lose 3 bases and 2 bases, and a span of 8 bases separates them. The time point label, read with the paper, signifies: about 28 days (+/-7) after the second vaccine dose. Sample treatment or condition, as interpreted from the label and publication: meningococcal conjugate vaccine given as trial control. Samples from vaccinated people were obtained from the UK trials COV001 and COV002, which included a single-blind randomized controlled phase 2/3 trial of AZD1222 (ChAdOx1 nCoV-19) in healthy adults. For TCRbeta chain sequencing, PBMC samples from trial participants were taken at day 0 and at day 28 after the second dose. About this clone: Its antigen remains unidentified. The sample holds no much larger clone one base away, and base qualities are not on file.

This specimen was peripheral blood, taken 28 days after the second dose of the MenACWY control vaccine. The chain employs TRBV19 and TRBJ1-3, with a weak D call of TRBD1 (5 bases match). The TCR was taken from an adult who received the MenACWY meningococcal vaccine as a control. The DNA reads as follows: TGTGCCAGTAGTATGAGGGACGCTGGAAACACCATATATTTT. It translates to CASSMRDAGNTIYF.